These 29 T cell receptor beta chains were sequenced from one sample in a study of CD8 T cells in ankylosing spondylitis. TCRdb reprocessed the 5' RACE reads with MiXCR, giving one entry per CDR3 protein. Of about 170,000 distinct CDR3 sequences listed, roughly 18% are singletons. Sequenced: blood, either unsorted or a sorted T cell fraction (not recorded which). Receptors originate from a male donor with ankylosing spondylitis or in good health (not recorded which).

The chain joins TRBV28 to TRBJ2-1; possibly TRBD2 for D (6 bases). CDR3 size: 15 residues. The germline gives CDR1 MDHEN, CDR2 SYDVKM. V dropped 7 bases and J dropped 4 bases, with 17 bases sitting between them. The CDR3 DNA follows: TGTGCCAGCAACCCAGTTGGAGGGCCGTACAATGAGCAGTTCTTC. This translates into CASNPVGGPYNEQFF.

This clonotype was detected ten times or more. This chain uses TRBV20-1 with TRBJ1-5; the D gene is possibly TRBD1 (6 bases). The CDR3 spans 14 residues. With 3 bases removed from V and 2 bases from J, the gap between germline ends came to 11 bases. From germline, CDR1 is DFQATT and CDR2 SNEGSKA (reference sequence). In DNA, the CDR3 is TGCAGTGCTAGGAGAGGACAGCGCAATCAGCCCCAGCATTTT. As protein: CSARRGQRNQPQHF.

V is TRBV6-1 and J is TRBJ2-1, with 8 bases matching TRBD2. From germline, CDR1 is MNHNS and CDR2 SASEGT. There are 14 residues in the CDR3. V trimming: 7 bases; J trimming: 3 bases; junction bases outside the gene matches: 5. CDR3 DNA: TGTGCCAGCAATCTAGCGGGCGACTACAATGAGCAGTTCTTC. It is translated as CASNLAGDYNEQFF.

This clonotype was picked up a small number of times. This sequence joins TRBV5-5 and TRBJ2-7; a weak D match, TRBD1 (8 bases). V was shortened by 4 bases and J by 4 bases, with 18 bases between the two germline ends. Germline loops: CDR1 SGHKS, CDR2 YYEKEE (reference sequence). This CDR3 comprises 15 residues. As DNA, the CDR3 is TGTGCCAGCAGCGCAAAACAGGGGGGGGAATACGAGCAGTACTTC. Translation gives CASSAKQGGEYEQYF.

This clonotype was seen only a few times. CDR3 nucleotide sequence: TGTGCCAGCAGCTCGGACAGGGGGCACCACGAGCAGTACTTC. It is translated as CASSSDRGHHEQYF. The chain carries TRBV7-9 and TRBJ2-7, with 11 bases aligning to TRBD1. J was trimmed by 5 bases and V by 4 bases; bases with no gene match: 4. This CDR3 spans 14 amino acids. The V gene's germline CDR1 is SEHNR and CDR2 FQNEAQ (reference sequence).

This clonotype is medium-sized (0.01 to 0.1%) within its sample. The chain uses TRBV29-1 and TRBJ2-1; possibly TRBD1 for D (6 bases). CDR1 is SQVTM and CDR2 is ANQGSEA in the germline V gene. Deletions cut 7 bases from V and 2 bases from J, with 12 bases between. The CDR3 consists of 13 residues. The CDR3 here is CSARAGAYNEQFF. CDR3 coding DNA: TGCAGCGCAAGGGCAGGGGCCTACAATGAGCAGTTCTTC.

This clonotype was seen ten or more times. This sequence joins TRBV12-1 and TRBJ1-5. TRBV12-1 is an annotated pseudogene. This CDR3 comprises 18 residues. Here the CDR3 reads CASSFRDSKKEGNQPQHF. The CDR3 coding sequence is TGTGCCAGCAGCTTTCGAGACAGCAAAAAGGAGGGTAATCAGCCCCAGCATTTT.

This clonotype was recorded at least ten times. The rearrangement uses TRBV12-3 or TRBV12-4 and TRBJ2-7; no definite D call. V dropped 4 bases and J dropped 2 bases, with 9 bases sitting between them. The CDR3 is 13 amino acids. CDR3 amino acids: CASSSLAAYEQYF. Here the CDR3 DNA reads TGTGCCAGCAGTTCCTTGGCAGCCTACGAGCAGTACTTC.

This clonotype was picked up many times. The rearrangement uses TRBV5-1 and TRBJ2-7, with 8 nucleotides matching TRBD1. In germline, CDR1 is SGHRS, CDR2 YFSETQ. V lost 5 bases to trimming and J lost 5 bases; unmatched junction nucleotides: 18. The CDR3 runs 17 residues. This CDR3 reads CASSLRLNQDRAHEQYF. The CDR3 region has the DNA TGCGCCAGCAGTTTGAGGCTTAACCAGGACAGGGCCCACGAGCAGTACTTC.

This clonotype was counted many times. The chain uses TRBV6-1 and TRBJ2-2, with D possibly being TRBD1 (5 bases). In germline, CDR1 is MNHNS, CDR2 SASEGT. V was trimmed by 6 bases and J by 1 base, leaving 6 bases between them. The CDR3 sequence is 13 residues long. The CDR3, as DNA: TGTGCCAGCAGCGGACAGAACACCGGGGAGCTGTTTTTT. This codes for CASSGQNTGELFF.

In its sample, this clonotype was seen a few times. The V and J genes are TRBV28 and TRBJ2-1; perhaps TRBD2 as D (6 bases). Germline loops: CDR1 MDHEN, CDR2 SYDVKM. The CDR3 is made up of 15 amino acids. The V and J ends lost 5 bases and 12 bases respectively, with 23 bases between them. This CDR3 is CASSETGTGLRGQFF. The CDR3 DNA reads as TGTGCCAGCAGTGAAACCGGGACTGGATTAAGAGGGCAGTTCTTC.

This clonotype showed up many times. CDR3 nucleotide sequence: TGCGCCAGCGGCCGAACTTACACCGAGCAGTACTTC. Residues: CASGRTYTEQYF. The chain joins TRBV5-1 to TRBJ2-7; D is undetermined. Germline CDR1 is SGHRS and CDR2 is YFSETQ. The V and J ends lost 7 bases and 6 bases respectively, with 14 bases between them. This CDR3 is built from 12 residues.

This clonotype was picked up many times. V gene TRBV20-1 combines with J gene TRBJ2-1, with unresolved D. This CDR3 comprises 13 residues. The V gene lost 3 bases and the J gene lost 0 bases, with 6 bases spanning the gap. Germline V lookup: CDR1 DFQATT, CDR2 SNEGSKA (reference sequence). The DNA of the CDR3 is TGCAGTGCTAGGATAGACTCCTACAATGAGCAGTTCTTC. This sequence encodes CSARIDSYNEQFF.

This clonotype has at least ten counts. The rearrangement joins TRBV20-1 to TRBJ2-1, with 8 nucleotides matching TRBD2. Per the germline V gene, CDR1 is DFQATT and CDR2 is SNEGSKA (reference sequence). This CDR3 comprises 20 residues. V gave up 1 base and J gave up 0 bases; unmatched junction bases: 17. CDR3 loop: CSARVVGTSGLLSSYNEQFF. The CDR3 DNA sequence: TGCAGTGCTAGAGTTGTGGGAACTAGCGGATTACTTAGCTCCTACAATGAGCAGTTCTTC.

Comments on this clonotype: This may come from a read error, since a much larger clone is one base off. This sequence joins TRBV27 and TRBJ2-2; D may be TRBD1 or TRBD2 (6 bases each). The CDR3 contains 14 residues. The germline V gene encodes CDR1 MNHEY and CDR2 SMNVEV (reference sequence). The CDR3 reads CASRWTRDTAELFF. In nucleotides, the CDR3 is TGTGCCAGCAGATGGACGCGGGACACCGCGGAGCTGTTTTTT.

The chain uses TRBV4-2 and TRBJ2-2; TRBD2 is a possible D gene (6 bases). The CDR3 length is 16 residues. V was clipped by 1 base and J by 0 bases, with 9 bases between them. The germline CDR1 and CDR2 sequences are LGHNA and YNFKEQ. For the CDR3, the DNA is TGTGCCAGCAGCCAAGGGTCTAGCGCGAACACCGGGGAGCTGTTTTTT. It yields the protein CASSQGSSANTGELFF.

In this sample, this clonotype turned up many times. DNA of the CDR3: TGTGCCATCAGTGAGTCAGGAGCGGGAAGCACAGATACGCAGTATTTT. This translates into CAISESGAGSTDTQYF. The V and J genes are TRBV10-3 and TRBJ2-3, with 7 positions matching TRBD2. CDR3 size: 16 residues. Germline assignment: CDR1 ENHRY and CDR2 SYGVKD. After removal of 0 bases from V and 0 bases from J, the junction contained 3 bases not matched to a gene.

The chain recombines TRBV6-1 with TRBJ2-1, with 13 bases fitting TRBD2. Trimming cost V 5 bases and J 8 bases; bases outside gene matches: 6. The CDR3 covers 15 residues. Germline values: CDR1 MNHNS, CDR2 SASEGT. The CDR3 loop is CASSRTSGRTYEQFF. For the CDR3, the DNA is TGTGCCAGCAGTCGGACTAGCGGGAGAACCTATGAGCAGTTCTTC.

Ten or more counts support this clonotype. The genes are TRBV20-1 and TRBJ1-1, with TRBD1 matching 12 bases. CDR1 and CDR2 from the germline V gene are DFQATT and SNEGSKA (reference sequence). The CDR3 covers 19 residues. V lost 1 base and J lost 4; bases outside the gene matches: 16. CDR3 in amino acids: CSARGSPGTGGSLATEAFF. The CDR3, as DNA: TGCAGTGCTAGAGGATCCCCCGGGACAGGGGGCTCTTTGGCCACTGAAGCTTTCTTT.

The J gene is TRBJ1-2, the V gene TRBV6-1, with D perhaps TRBD1 (5 bases). Trimming stripped 7 bases from V and 3 bases from J, with 12 bases between. Looked up from germline, CDR1 is MNHNS and CDR2 is SASEGT. The length of the CDR3 is 13 residues. CDR3 sequence (DNA): TGTGCCAGCAATCAGGGTATCTACTATGGCTACACCTTC. This sequence encodes CASNQGIYYGYTF.

In this sample, this clonotype turned up many times. The chain uses TRBV10-3 and TRBJ2-5; tentatively, D is TRBD1 (5 bases). The CDR3 is 12 residues long. V lost 10 bases and J lost 0, with 9 bases in between. From germline, CDR1 is ENHRY and CDR2 SYGVKD. CDR3 sequence (DNA): TGTGCCAGCCGACAGAACCAAGAGACCCAGTACTTC. Its protein is CASRQNQETQYF.

This clonotype was detected a few times. The chain recombines TRBV5-1 with TRBJ1-2; a weak D match, TRBD1 (6 bases). Trimming left V 4 bases short and J 4 bases short, with 20 bases between. The CDR3 is made up of 16 amino acids. Germline lookup yields CDR1 SGHRS and CDR2 YFSETQ. The CDR3 coding sequence is TGCGCCAGCAGCCTAGAGGGGGTTGGCATGATCTATGGCTACACCTTC. Translated, it gives CASSLEGVGMIYGYTF.

This clonotype was detected only a few times. This chain uses TRBV4-1 with TRBJ2-7; D is ambiguous. Germline V CDR1 and CDR2: MGHRA, YSYEKL. With 0 bases removed from V and 2 bases from J, the gap between germline ends came to 8 bases. The CDR3 runs 14 residues. As DNA, the CDR3 is TGCGCCAGCAGCCAAGAGGCGAACACCTACGAGCAGTACTTC. Residues: CASSQEANTYEQYF.

This clonotype was found many times. The chain carries TRBV29-1 and TRBJ2-3, with TRBD2 identical over 12 bases. V was pared by 8 bases and J by 8 bases, with 23 bases of the junction left unmatched. The CDR3 sequence is 18 residues long. Germline CDR1 is SQVTM and CDR2 is ANQGSEA. The CDR3 sequence is CSSAGLAGQHLMVATQYF. The DNA for the CDR3 is TGCAGCAGCGCAGGACTAGCGGGACAACACCTTATGGTCGCTACGCAGTATTTT.

At least ten counts were recorded for this clonotype. The rearrangement joins TRBV5-1 to TRBJ2-1; possibly TRBD2 for D (6 bases). Trimming left V 0 bases short and J 8 bases short, with 18 bases between. Looked up from germline, CDR1 is SGHRS and CDR2 is YFSETQ. This CDR3 has 16 amino acids. The CDR3 reads CASSLGRGGKDDEQFF. DNA of the CDR3: TGCGCCAGCAGCTTGGGCCGGGGCGGGAAAGACGATGAGCAGTTCTTC.

This clonotype has at least ten counts. The chain employs TRBV12-3 or TRBV12-4 and TRBJ2-1, with 8 nucleotides matching TRBD2. The CDR3 is 16 amino acids. V trimming: 4 bases; J trimming: 4 bases; junction bases outside the gene matches: 9. The chain's CDR3 is CASSSHYGRVYNEQFF. The CDR3 DNA is TGTGCCAGCAGTTCCCATTACGGGAGGGTTTACAATGAGCAGTTCTTC.

This clonotype was recorded at least ten times. The chain is built from TRBV12-3 or TRBV12-4 and TRBJ1-1; D possibly corresponds to TRBD1 (6 bases). The CDR3 spans 15 residues. V lost 4 bases and J 1 base, leaving 13 bases between the germline ends. The CDR3 protein is CASSWAGAGNTEAFF. The CDR3 bases are TGTGCCAGCAGTTGGGCGGGGGCAGGGAACACTGAAGCTTTCTTT.

The chain links TRBV19 to TRBJ1-1, with D hard to call. The CDR3 consists of 13 residues. In germline, CDR1 is LNHDA, CDR2 SQIVND (reference sequence). V lost 8 bases and J 1 base, leaving 11 bases between the germline ends. The CDR3 DNA sequence: TGTGCCAGTTGCCGGGTAGGGAACACTGAAGCTTTCTTT. Its translation: CASCRVGNTEAFF. Variable domain in full (rest from reference TRBV19 and TRBJ1-1): DGGITQSPKYLFRKEGQNVTLSCEQNLNHDAMYWYRQDPGQGLRLIYYSQIVNDFQKGDIAEGYSVSREKKESFPLTVTSAQKNPTAFYLCASCRVGNTEAFFGQGTRLTVV.

This clonotype has a count of ten or more. The chain joins TRBV5-1 to TRBJ2-1; TRBD2 might be the D (5 bases). CDR1 is SGHRS and CDR2 is YFSETQ in the germline V gene. CDR3 length: 14 residues. The V end was cut by 4 bases, the J end by 5 bases, with 13 bases between. Here the CDR3 reads CASSRRVYHNEQFF. CDR3 DNA: TGCGCCAGCAGCCGGCGGGTCTACCACAATGAGCAGTTCTTC.